Listed here are 28 T cell receptor beta chains from one sample, sequenced in a study of cytomegalovirus exposure and HLA in healthy donors. The PCR made use of 60 Vbeta and 13 Jbeta primers. Method: immunoSEQ multiplex PCR; TCRdb's copy keeps in-frame clones and lacks some. This table holds more than 150,000 clones, just under 80% found once. Sequencing was done on a sample of PBMCs. The source is a woman in her forties or fifties in good health and CMV-seropositive.

This chain links TRBV27 with TRBJ2-1; D remains ambiguous. V lost 9 bases, J lost 0 bases, and 12 bases lay in between. The length of the CDR3 is 14 residues. Germline V lookup: CDR1 MNHEY, CDR2 SMNVEV (reference sequence). DNA for the CDR3: TGTGCCAGTTCGTCCCCCGGCTCCTACAATGAGCAGTTCTTC. Residues: CASSSPGSYNEQFF.

V gene TRBV7-2 combines with J gene TRBJ2-7; tentative D call: TRBD1 (5 bases). Germline values: CDR1 SGHTA, CDR2 FQGNSA. The CDR3 is 14 amino acids. V was pared by 4 bases and J by 7 bases, with 17 bases between. The CDR3 nucleotides read TGTGCCAGCAGCTCCCTAGACAGAGCACGGGAGCAGTACTTC. Translating gives CASSSLDRAREQYF.

The chain is built from TRBV9 and TRBJ1-1; possibly TRBD1 for D (5 bases). Germline V gene data show CDR1 as SGDLS and CDR2 as YYNGEE. The CDR3 length is 15 residues. The ends were cut back, 4 bases at V and 1 base at J, with 14 bases in the middle. The CDR3 nucleotides are TGTGCCAGCAGCCGCGGGGACCGTTCGAACACTGAAGCTTTCTTT. This encodes CASSRGDRSNTEAFF.

This rearrangement joins TRBV5-1 to TRBJ1-2; D might be TRBD1 (5 bases). The CDR3 runs 13 residues. Looked up from germline, CDR1 is SGHRS and CDR2 is YFSETQ. The germline V and J ends were trimmed by 3 bases and 5 bases, with 11 bases remaining between them. This chain's CDR3 is CASSYPGKYGYTF. CDR3 bases: TGCGCCAGCAGCTATCCAGGGAAGTATGGCTACACCTTC.

The V and J genes are TRBV18 and TRBJ2-7; 8 bases map to TRBD1. Germline CDR1 and CDR2: KGHSH and LQKENI. CDR3 size: 15 residues. Trimming removed 2 bases from V and 1 base from J; junction bases left unmatched: 4. The CDR3 is CASSPWGQESYEQYF. In nucleotides, the CDR3 is TGTGCCAGCTCACCATGGGGACAGGAGTCCTACGAGCAGTACTTC.

The chain has TRBV29-1 and TRBJ2-7; D gene uncertain. The CDR3 has 15 amino acids. The V and J ends lost 7 bases and 0 bases respectively, with 19 bases between them. Germline CDR1 reads SQVTM; CDR2 reads ANQGSEA. The CDR3: CSAQGVPFSSYEQYF. The CDR3 coding sequence is TGCAGCGCACAAGGAGTCCCGTTCAGCTCCTACGAGCAGTACTTC.

The rearrangement joins TRBV18 to TRBJ2-5, with a possible D match to TRBD1 (6 bases). The CDR3 spans 14 residues. The germline V gene has CDR1 KGHSH and CDR2 LQKENI. V shed 0 bases and J shed 5 bases, with 10 bases lying between them. CDR3 coding DNA: TGTGCCAGCTCACCACCGGGGGCCCGGGAGACCCAGTACTTC. This encodes CASSPPGARETQYF. Filled out from reference TRBV18 and TRBJ2-5, the complete variable domain reads NAGVMQNPRHLVRRRGQEARLRCSPMKGHSHVYWYRQLPEEGLKFMVYLQKENIIDESGMPKERFSAEFPKEGPSILRIQQVVRGDSAAYFCASSPPGARETQYFGPGTRLLVL.

DNA of the CDR3: TGTGCCACCAGTGAGTACAGGGTTCCGAACACCGGGGAGCTGTTTTTT. Translating gives CATSEYRVPNTGELFF. The chain employs TRBV15 and TRBJ2-2; maybe TRBD1 (6 bases). Germline V gene data show CDR1 as LNHNV and CDR2 as YYDKDF (reference sequence). Trimming removed 6 bases from V and 0 bases from J, with 14 bases in between. There are 16 residues in the CDR3.

The chain's CDR3 is CASSTRQGPPYEQYF. In DNA form, the CDR3 reads TGTGCCAGCAGCACACGACAGGGCCCTCCCTACGAGCAGTACTTC. This rearrangement joins TRBV7-9 to TRBJ2-7; 7 bases agree with TRBD1. Unmatched junction bases numbered 9, after V lost 5 bases and J lost 2 bases. The CDR3 has 15 residues. Germline values: CDR1 SEHNR, CDR2 FQNEAQ (reference sequence).

The chain recombines TRBV6-6 with TRBJ2-3, with D perhaps TRBD2 (6 bases). The CDR3 runs 15 residues. Germline V gene sequence: CDR1 MNHNY, CDR2 SVGAGI (reference sequence). Between the trimmed V and J ends, which lost 1 base and 6 bases, there was a span of 14 bases. The CDR3 loop is CASSYLGGAWDTQYF. The CDR3 coding sequence is TGTGCCAGCAGTTACTTAGGCGGGGCGTGGGATACGCAGTATTTT.

V is TRBV21-1 and J is TRBJ2-1; the table calls TRBD2, which could not be checked here. TRBV21-1 is a pseudogene locus. There are 16 residues in the CDR3. The CDR3 here is CASSKLCGSSYNEQFF. The CDR3 nucleotides read TGTGCCAGCAGCAAGCTTTGCGGGAGCTCCTACAATGAGCAGTTCTTC.

The chain joins TRBV28 to TRBJ2-3, with a possible D match to TRBD2 (6 bases). The ends were cut back, 7 bases at V and 6 bases at J, with 20 bases in the middle. CDR3 length: 15 amino acids. Germline-derived CDR1 and CDR2 are MDHEN and SYDVKM. In DNA, the CDR3 is TGTGCCAGCACGTTGAGGCGGGAACCGTGGGATACGCAGTATTTT. This gives the protein CASTLRREPWDTQYF.

This clone occurred once. The gene calls are TRBV19 and TRBJ1-6; a possible D gene is TRBD1 (6 bases). CDR1 and CDR2 from the germline V gene are LNHDA and SQIVND (reference sequence). V lost 8 bases and J lost 5, with 10 bases in between. The CDR3 is 13 amino acids. The DNA of the CDR3 is TGTGCCAGTCGTGACAGGCATAATTCACCCCTCCACTTT. Protein: CASRDRHNSPLHF. The full variable domain, completed using reference TRBV19 and TRBJ1-6, is DGGITQSPKYLFRKEGQNVTLSCEQNLNHDAMYWYRQDPGQGLRLIYYSQIVNDFQKGDIAEGYSVSREKKESFPLTVTSAQKNPTAFYLCASRDRHNSPLHFGNGTRLTVT.

As to this clone: An end of the junction does not agree with germline; a read error may underlie this. The J gene is TRBJ1-5, the V gene TRBV7-9; 9 nucleotides match TRBD1. From germline, CDR1 is SEHNR and CDR2 FQNEAQ (reference sequence). The CDR3 is made up of 17 amino acids. The CDR3 sequence is CSSSHLRTGDGNQPQHF. The DNA of the CDR3 is TGTTCCAGCAGCCATCTTCGGACAGGGGACGGCAATCAGCCCCAGCATTTT.

This rearrangement joins TRBV2 to TRBJ1-5, with 9 bases matching TRBD1. Germline CDR1 and CDR2: SNHLY and FYNNEI. The CDR3 totals 14 residues. The trim removed 4 bases at V and 7 bases at J, leaving 5 bases unmatched. The CDR3 DNA is TGTGCCAGCAGTGTGGACAGGGGTGGGCAGCCCCAGCATTTT. Translating gives CASSVDRGGQPQHF. The whole variable domain, filled in from reference TRBV2 and TRBJ1-5, reads EPEVTQTPSHQVTQMGQEVILRCVPISNHLYFYWYRQILGQKVEFLVSFYNNEISEKSEIFDDQFSVERPDGSNFTLKIRSTKLEDSAMYFCASSVDRGGQPQHFGDGTRLSIL.

This chain joins TRBV4-2 and TRBJ1-4; tentative D call: TRBD1 (6 bases). V was trimmed by 3 bases and J by 5 bases, leaving 13 bases between them. Germline V CDR1 and CDR2: LGHNA, YNFKEQ. The CDR3 extends over 15 amino acids. CDR3 residues: CASSHGEGTNEKLFF. In nucleotides, the CDR3 is TGTGCCAGCAGCCACGGGGAGGGGACAAATGAAAAACTGTTTTTT.

The chain is built from TRBV7-2 and TRBJ2-5, with 9 bases lining up with TRBD1. The DNA end is more similar to TRBJ2-7, so the J call may be wrong. CDR3 length: 16 residues. From germline, CDR1 is SGHTA and CDR2 FQGNSA. The DNA for the CDR3 is TGTGCCAGCAGCCCAGACGCCGGGACAGGGAACTACGAGCAGTACTTC. Translated, it gives CASSPDAGTGNYEQYF.

This clone was seen more than once but under ten times. This chain links TRBV28 with TRBJ1-2; tentatively, D is TRBD1 (5 bases). The CDR3 sequence is 13 residues long. V shed 3 bases and J shed 8 bases, with 13 bases lying between them. Germline V gives CDR1 MDHEN, CDR2 SYDVKM. CDR3: CASSLGQGRGYTF. As DNA, the CDR3 is TGTGCCAGCAGTTTGGGTCAGGGCCGGGGCTACACCTTC.

The chain combines TRBV7-2 with TRBJ1-1; TRBD1 matches 7 bases. V lost 1 base to trimming and J lost 5 bases; unmatched junction nucleotides: 10. CDR1 SGHTA and CDR2 FQGNSA come from the germline V gene. CDR3 length: 16 residues. The CDR3 region is CASSLGARGWGTEAFF. Written as DNA, the CDR3 is TGTGCCAGCAGCTTAGGGGCCAGGGGGTGGGGGACTGAAGCTTTCTTT.

The J gene is TRBJ1-4, the V gene TRBV9; no definite D call. This CDR3 has 16 amino acids. Trimming shortened V by 0 bases and J by 0 bases, and 9 bases separated the two germline ends. The germline gives CDR1 SGDLS, CDR2 YYNGEE. CDR3 protein: CASSVAGDATNEKLFF. The CDR3 region has the DNA TGTGCCAGCAGCGTAGCCGGGGATGCAACTAATGAAAAACTGTTTTTT.

The gene calls are TRBV4-2 and TRBJ2-7, with TRBD2 matching 12 bases. The CDR3 consists of 15 residues. With 1 base clipped from V and 3 bases from J, the junction kept 1 base outside the gene matches. Germline values: CDR1 LGHNA, CDR2 YNFKEQ. The CDR3 loop reads CASSQASGRDYEQYF. CDR3 nucleotides: TGTGCCAGCAGCCAAGCTAGCGGGAGGGACTACGAGCAGTACTTC.

Only a few counts were recorded for this clone. V gene TRBV4-3 combines with J gene TRBJ1-2; D unresolved. The CDR3 has 16 amino acids. Per the germline V gene, CDR1 is LGHNA and CDR2 is YSLEER. V was cut by 4 bases and J by 2 bases, with 17 bases left in between. The DNA of the CDR3 is TGCGCCAGCAGCCCGAACATGGGCAGTTCAAACTATGGCTACACCTTC. It specifies CASSPNMGSSNYGYTF.

The chain couples TRBV15 to TRBJ2-1; 12 bases match TRBD2. J gave up 3 bases and V 6 bases, and 3 bases lay outside the gene matches. Per germline, CDR1 LNHNV and CDR2 YYDKDF (reference sequence). This CDR3 has 15 amino acids. In DNA form, the CDR3 reads TGTGCCACCAGGCAGACTAGCGGGAGCTACAATGAGCAGTTCTTC. Translating gives CATRQTSGSYNEQFF.

Of note for this clone: Other nucleotide sequences in the sample specify the same CDR3. The J gene is TRBJ2-5, the V gene TRBV7-2, with 8 bases matching TRBD2. The V gene's germline CDR1 is SGHTA and CDR2 FQGNSA. The CDR3 runs to 14 residues. With 3 bases clipped from V and 5 bases from J, the junction kept 5 bases outside the gene matches. The CDR3 spells CASSLSGRGETQYF. In nucleotides, the CDR3 is TGTGCCAGCAGCTTGAGCGGGAGAGGGGAGACCCAGTACTTC.

The V gene is TRBV6-5, the J gene TRBJ2-7, with a possible D match to TRBD2 (5 bases). Germline-derived CDR1 and CDR2 are MNHEY and SVGAGI. Trimming stripped 5 bases from V and 7 bases from J, with 18 bases between. This CDR3 comprises 14 residues. The CDR3 sequence: CASSEGLGGREQYF. In DNA form, the CDR3 reads TGTGCCAGCAGTGAAGGCCTTGGAGGAAGAGAGCAGTACTTC.

V usage is TRBV5-6 and J usage is TRBJ2-5; D is unclear. Gene TRBJ2-7 matches the end of the DNA better, so the J call may be wrong. The CDR3 extends over 15 amino acids. Germline V gene data show CDR1 as SGHDT and CDR2 as YYEEEE. CDR3 amino acids: CASSLLSGLSYEQYF. DNA for the CDR3: TGTGCCAGCAGCTTGTTGAGTGGGCTCTCCTACGAGCAGTACTTC.

The rearrangement links TRBV5-4 to TRBJ2-7; D is uncertain. From germline, CDR1 is SGHNT and CDR2 YYREEE (reference sequence). CDR3 length equals 15 residues. Trimming removed 4 bases from V and 5 bases from J, with 19 bases in between. In nucleotides, the CDR3 is TGTGCCAGCAGCCTGGGTTTCTCAGGTGTCAACGAGCAGTACTTC. Translated: CASSLGFSGVNEQYF.

The J gene is TRBJ2-5, the V gene TRBV4-1, with D possibly TRBD2 on 5 matching bases. This CDR3 spans 15 amino acids. The ends were cut back, 0 bases at V and 4 bases at J, with 12 bases in the middle. CDR1 and CDR2 (germline): MGHRA, YSYEKL. CDR3 protein: CASSQDWRGRETQYF. CDR3 in DNA: TGCGCCAGCAGCCAAGATTGGCGTGGGAGAGAGACCCAGTACTTC.